The source of this T cell receptor (beta chain) is a study of PD-L1 blockade in urothelial cancer. CDR1 and CDR2 from the germline V gene are SGDLS and YYNGEE. Trimming left V 4 bases short and J 7 bases short, with 14 bases between. The CDR3 contains 14 residues. Some clones are missing from TCRdb's copy, which holds only in-frame ones; the method was immunoSEQ multiplex PCR. The data contain approximately 110,000 clones, about 85% of them singletons. The count of this clone is one. The receptor was derived from a man aged 45-65 years with urothelial cancer. The chain carries TRBV9 and TRBJ2-2; D is perhaps TRBD1 (6 bases). This sample comprised PBMCs, obtained around atezolizumab (anti-PD-L1) treatment. CDR3 bases: TGTGCCAGCAGCCCAAATCAGGGGATCGGGGAGCTGTTTTTT. Translating it yields CASSPNQGIGELFF.